These 10 T cell receptor beta chains were all obtained from the same sample, sequenced in a study of vaccination effects on CD4 cells after COVID-19. This table comes from immunoSEQ multiplex PCR, and its TCRdb copy is limited to in-frame clones, with some not included. The sample shows around 40,000 clones, around 63% of them seen only once. These receptors are not linked to any known antigen. With about ten days of culture completed, CD4+ T cells were isolated. The sequencing here drew on CD4+ T cells from PBMCs cultured without peptide, taken before COVID-19 vaccination. The receptors originated from a human donor who received a COVID-19 vaccine.

This clone turned up a few times. The rearrangement joins TRBV5-4 to TRBJ2-7, with TRBD1 as a possible D gene (5 bases). CDR3 length: 14 residues. Between the trimmed V and J ends, which lost 0 bases and 2 bases, there was a span of 9 bases. Germline V lookup: CDR1 SGHNT, CDR2 YYREEE (reference sequence). CDR3 DNA sequence: TGTGCCAGCAGCTTGGAAGGACACACCTACGAGCAGTACTTC. It encodes CASSLEGHTYEQYF. Full variable domain (missing parts from reference TRBV5-4 and TRBJ2-7): ETGVTQSPTHLIKTRGQQVTLRCSSQSGHNTVSWYQQALGQGPQFIFQYYREEENGRGNFPPRFSGLQFPNYSSELNVNALELDDSALYLCASSLEGHTYEQYFGPGTRLTVT.

This chain links TRBV19 with TRBJ2-3; 13 nucleotides align to TRBD2. After removal of 8 bases from V and 4 bases from J, the junction contained 9 bases not matched to a gene. CDR3 length: 16 amino acids. In germline, CDR1 is LNHDA, CDR2 SQIVND (reference sequence). The CDR3 sequence: CASEALAGGRADTQYF. CDR3 in DNA: TGTGCCAGTGAAGCACTAGCGGGGGGGCGTGCAGATACGCAGTATTTT.

The chain recombines TRBV29-1 with TRBJ1-2, with D hard to call. V lost 5 bases and J lost 2, with 15 bases in between. The CDR3 runs to 14 residues. Germline assignment: CDR1 SQVTM and CDR2 ANQGSEA. The CDR3 coding sequence is TGCAGCGTTCGAATTGGGCAGGCGAACTATGGCTACACCTTC. Residues: CSVRIGQANYGYTF.

The chain uses TRBV6-5 and TRBJ1-1, with D uncertain. There are 13 residues in the CDR3. V was pared by 2 bases and J by 1 base, with 5 bases between. Germline V lookup: CDR1 MNHEY, CDR2 SVGAGI. The CDR3 spells CASSYQTNTEAFF. As DNA, the CDR3 is TGTGCCAGCAGTTACCAGACGAACACTGAAGCTTTCTTT.

The rearrangement joins TRBV5-4 to TRBJ2-1, with 8 bases matching TRBD2. Germline CDR1 reads SGHNT; CDR2 reads YYREEE (reference sequence). The V segment lost 8 bases and the J segment 4 bases; nucleotides outside the gene matches: 11. The CDR3 has 15 amino acids. The CDR3 reads CASNTGGPSYNEQFF. In DNA, the CDR3 is TGTGCCAGTAATACGGGAGGGCCCAGTTACAATGAGCAGTTCTTC.

The chain carries TRBV24-1 and TRBJ2-3; TRBD2 matches at 7 bases. CDR1 is KGHDR and CDR2 is SFDVKD in the germline V gene. The CDR3 runs 18 residues. V lost 2 bases and J lost 7; bases outside the gene matches: 17. This chain's CDR3 is CATSDSSRSSAGKNTQYF. The CDR3 DNA is TGTGCCACCAGTGATTCGTCGCGTTCGTCAGCGGGGAAAAATACGCAGTATTTT.

CDR3 sequence: CATARGGSYGYTF. CDR3 DNA sequence: TGTGCCACCGCCCGAGGAGGTAGCTATGGCTACACCTTC. The chain has TRBV15 and TRBJ1-2; no clear D gene. The CDR3 is 13 residues long. Trimming took off 8 bases at V and 4 bases at J, with 14 bases between the two ends. Germline CDR1 is LNHNV and CDR2 is YYDKDF (reference sequence).

This CDR3 reads CASRYQINSPLHF. CDR3 DNA: TGTGCCAGTAGGTATCAGATTAATTCACCCCTCCACTTT. This chain connects TRBV19 to TRBJ1-6; no reliable D call. The germline gives CDR1 LNHDA, CDR2 SQIVND (reference sequence). This CDR3 spans 13 amino acids. Trimming removed 6 bases from V and 6 bases from J, with 9 bases in between.

The chain couples TRBV9 to TRBJ2-3; D call uncertain. Deletions cut 0 bases from V and 2 bases from J, with 1 base between. Germline assignment: CDR1 SGDLS and CDR2 YYNGEE. This CDR3 has 12 amino acids. CDR3 DNA sequence: TGTGCCAGCAGCGTAGTCACAGATACGCAGTATTTT. It specifies CASSVVTDTQYF.

The rearrangement uses TRBV20-1 and TRBJ1-5; possibly TRBD1 for D (6 bases). The CDR3 loop spans 17 amino acids. Trimming shortened V by 3 bases and J by 0 bases, and 18 bases separated the two germline ends. CDR1 is DFQATT and CDR2 is SNEGSKA in the germline V gene (reference sequence). The CDR3 here is CSASPPRGGVSNQPQHF. CDR3 DNA: TGCAGTGCTAGTCCCCCAAGGGGGGGCGTTAGCAATCAGCCCCAGCATTTT.